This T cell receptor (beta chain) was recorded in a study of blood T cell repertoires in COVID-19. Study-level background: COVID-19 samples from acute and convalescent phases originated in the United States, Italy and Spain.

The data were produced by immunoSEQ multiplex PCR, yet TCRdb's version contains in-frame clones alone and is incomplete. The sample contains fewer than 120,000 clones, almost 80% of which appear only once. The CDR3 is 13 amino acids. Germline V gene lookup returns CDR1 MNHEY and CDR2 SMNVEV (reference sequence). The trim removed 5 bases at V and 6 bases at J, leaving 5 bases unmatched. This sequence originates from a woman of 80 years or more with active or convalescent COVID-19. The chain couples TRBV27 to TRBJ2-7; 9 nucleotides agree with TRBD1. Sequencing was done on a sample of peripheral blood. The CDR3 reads CASSRTGELEQYF. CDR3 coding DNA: TGTGCCAGCAGTCGGACAGGGGAGCTCGAGCAGTACTTC.